One and the same sample provided the 10 T cell receptor beta chains below, sequenced in a study of T cells in Graves' hyperthyroidism and ophthalmopathy. Authors of the study amplified TCR beta CDR3 regions from RNA transcripts. The HTBI primer set was used in a first-round RT-PCR of the TCR CDR3. TCRdb reanalysed the multiplex PCR reads using MiXCR and keeps one entry per CDR3 protein. The sample carries fewer than 250,000 distinct CDR3 sequences, roughly a quarter recorded once. The sequenced sample consisted of blood. Receptors originate from a woman between 40 and 55 years old with Graves' ophthalmopathy.

Ten or more counts support this clonotype. Since a much larger clone is just one base distant, this may be a read error. The chain has TRBV28 and TRBJ2-5, with 14 bases aligning to TRBD2. Trimming at V came to 4 bases and at J to 4 bases, leaving 5 bases not matched to a gene. Germline CDR1 is MDHEN and CDR2 is SYDVKM. CDR3 size: 16 residues. In DNA form, the CDR3 reads TGTGCCAGCAGTTCGGGACTAGCGGGAGAGGGAGAGACCCAGTACTTC. Translating it yields CASSSGLAGEGETQYF.

Worth noting for this clonotype: The junction does not match germline at one end; this may be a read error. The genes are TRBV28 and TRBJ1-2, with D perhaps TRBD1 (6 bases). The CDR3 has 17 residues. From germline, CDR1 is MDHEN and CDR2 SYDVKM. In DNA form, the CDR3 reads TGTGCCAGCAGTTCCCGGGGGCCACACAGCCCTGACTATGGCTACATCTTC. Protein sequence: CASSSRGPHSPDYGYIF.

This clonotype has ten or more counts. CDR3: CAWSLGTSGTERYF. For the CDR3, the DNA is TGTGCCTGGAGTCTGGGGACTAGCGGGACGGAACGGTACTTC. The chain uses TRBV30 and TRBJ2-7; 13 positions agree with TRBD2. After removal of 2 bases from V and 12 bases from J, the junction contained 10 bases not matched to a gene. CDR3 length: 14 residues. The germline gives CDR1 GTSNPN, CDR2 SVGIG (reference sequence).

The gene calls are TRBV6-1 and TRBJ2-7; tentatively, D is TRBD1 or TRBD2 (5 bases each). The V gene lost 10 bases and the J gene lost 5 bases, with 18 bases spanning the gap. Germline loops: CDR1 MNHNS, CDR2 SASEGT. The CDR3 covers 13 residues. DNA for the CDR3: TGTGCCACCGTTGGGACGGGTTTCAACGAGCAGTACTTC. Residues: CATVGTGFNEQYF.

This clonotype was detected many times. This clone may be a read error of a much larger clone one base away. The chain employs TRBV12-3 or TRBV12-4 and TRBJ2-5; D gene unclear. CDR3 length: 13 residues. CDR3 sequence reads: CASGFLQKETQYF. CDR3 in DNA: TGTGCCAGCGGTTTTCTGCAGAAAGAGACCCAGTACTTC.

The chain links TRBV19 to TRBJ1-1, with D unclear. CDR3 size: 14 residues. The germline V gene encodes CDR1 LNHDA and CDR2 SQIVND (reference sequence). Between the trimmed V and J ends, which lost 1 base and 7 bases, there was a span of 13 bases. Here the CDR3 reads CASSIGAQLFEAFF. The CDR3 region has the DNA TGTGCCAGTAGTATAGGGGCACAATTATTTGAAGCTTTCTTT.

Ten or more counts support this clonotype. The chain links TRBV20-1 to TRBJ2-4, with D possibly being TRBD1 or TRBD2 (5 bases each). Germline-derived CDR1 and CDR2 are DFQATT and SNEGSKA (reference sequence). The CDR3 extends over 12 amino acids. The V gene lost 5 bases and the J gene lost 6 bases, with 11 bases spanning the gap. CDR3 DNA sequence: TGCAGTGCTCTCACTGGGGGAAACATTCAGTACTTC. Translating gives CSALTGGNIQYF.

This clonotype occurred once. J is TRBJ2-7 and V is TRBV6-1, with D perhaps TRBD1 or TRBD2 (7 bases each). Germline V CDR1 and CDR2: MNHNS, SASEGT. This CDR3 has 15 residues. Deletions cut 2 bases from V and 7 bases from J, with 18 bases between. CDR3 sequence (DNA): TGTGCCAGCAGTGAAAGGGAGGGGACAGCGTCTGAGCAGTACTTC. This gives the protein CASSEREGTASEQYF.

The table lists this clonotype with many counts. V and J are TRBV28 and TRBJ2-7, with TRBD2 as a possible D gene (5 bases). Per germline, CDR1 MDHEN and CDR2 SYDVKM. There are 13 residues in the CDR3. Trimming removed 5 bases from V and 12 bases from J, with 20 bases in between. Here the CDR3 DNA reads TGTGCCAGCAGTCCCCTGTCGGGGAGAGAGTCGTACTTC. Its translation is CASSPLSGRESYF.

This clonotype was picked up many times. V and J are TRBV10-3 and TRBJ2-5; TRBD2 agrees at 9 bases. The CDR3 length is 12 residues. The V and J ends lost 10 bases and 7 bases, in that order; junction bases with no gene match: 7. CDR1 is ENHRY and CDR2 is SYGVKD in the germline V gene. For the CDR3, the DNA is TGTGCCACCGTAGCGGGGGCGGGGACCCAGTACTTC. Amino acid sequence: CATVAGAGTQYF.